The rows below give T cell receptor beta chains drawn from one sample of a study of a mutant IDH1 vaccine in newly diagnosed glioma. The assay was immunoSEQ multiplex PCR, and TCRdb's table has in-frame clones only and misses some. The data show tens of thousands of clones, about 81% seen once. For these TCRs, the target antigens are not known. Sequenced material: PBMCs, taken from a glioma patient whose treatment included an IDH1 peptide vaccine. All receptors derive from a man aged 40-49 years with glioma. Each CDR3 is given with its conserved first and last residue. Fields, in order: V gene, J gene, D gene, clone size, CDR3 DNA, CDR3 protein. D genes are given only for firm matches. The listing skips clone size in some rows; elsewhere it reads once, few, many or a size class.

TRBV27	TRBJ2-3	.	.	TGTGCCAGCAGTTTAACGGGGGCCGGCACAGATACGCAGTATTTT	CASSLTGAGTDTQYF
TRBV10-3	TRBJ2-7	.	.	TGTGCCATCAGTCCGGACTACGAGCAGTACTTC	CAISPDYEQYF
TRBV13	TRBJ2-7	TRBD2	.	TGTGCCAGCAGCCCCAGCGGGAGGGCCGACTACGAGCAGTACTTC	CASSPSGRADYEQYF
TRBV5-1	TRBJ1-2	.	.	TGCGCCAGCAGCTTGGCCACCGATACCTATGGCTACACCTTC	CASSLATDTYGYTF
TRBV4-3	TRBJ1-6	.	once	TGCGCCAGCAGCCAATCGCGTCTGAGGAATTCACCCCTCCACTTT	CASSQSRLRNSPLHF
TRBV27	TRBJ2-1	.	.	TGTGCCAGCAGTTTATCGCCTCCAAGCAATGAGCAGTTCTTC	CASSLSPPSNEQFF
TRBV5-4	TRBJ2-7	TRBD1	.	TGTGCCAGCAGCCCCGGGACAGGGGAGTTCTACGAGCAGTACTTC	CASSPGTGEFYEQYF
TRBV6-5	TRBJ1-5	TRBD1	.	TGTGCCAGCTCGGACAGGGGGCTTCAGCCCCAGCATTTT	CASSDRGLQPQHF
TRBV7-2	TRBJ2-1	TRBD2	.	TGTGCCAGCAGCCCGGGGGGGGCCTCCCTTCATGAGCAGTTCTTC	CASSPGGASLHEQFF
TRBV2	TRBJ1-5	.	.	TGTGCCAGCAGAGCATCGGTGATTAGCAATCAGCCCCAGCATTTT	CASRASVISNQPQHF
TRBV7-2	TRBJ1-1	.	.	TGTGCCAGCAGTTCGATGGTGAACACTGAAGCTTTCTTT	CASSSMVNTEAFF
TRBV11-3	TRBJ2-7	.	.	TGTGCCAGTGGGGGAGCCGCACAGGGTCGTGGGTACGAGCAGTACTTC	CASGGAAQGRGYEQYF
TRBV6-4	TRBJ1-2	TRBD1	.	TGTGCCAGCAGTCCACACAGGGGGCAGGATGGCTACACCTTC	CASSPHRGQDGYTF
TRBV5-1	TRBJ2-2	TRBD2	once	TGCGCCAGCAGCCCCCCTATTAAGCGGGGGGGCTTGACCGGGGAGCTGTTTTTT	CASSPPIKRGGLTGELFF
TRBV7-2	TRBJ2-3	.	.	TGTGCCAGCAGCTTAGTAGGGGGGGACACAGATACGCAGTATTTT	CASSLVGGDTDTQYF
TRBV7-8	TRBJ2-7	.	.	TGTGCCAGCAGCTTAGGAACGGTTTCCTACGAGCAGTACTTC	CASSLGTVSYEQYF
TRBV11-2	TRBJ2-3	.	.	TGTGCCAGCAGCTTAGTGGCTGGGGAGGTGAGCACAGATACGCAGTATTTT	CASSLVAGEVSTDTQYF
TRBV2	TRBJ1-3	TRBD1	.	TGTGCCAGCAGTGGGGACAGTAGAAACACCATATATTTT	CASSGDSRNTIYF
TRBV5-8	TRBJ1-6	TRBD1	.	TGTGCCAGCAGCTTGGGACAGGGCTCCTATAATTCACCCCTCCACTTT	CASSLGQGSYNSPLHF
TRBV19	TRBJ1-5	TRBD1	.	TGTGCCAGTAGTACCGCCAGGGACAGGTATAGCAATCAGCCCCAGCATTTT	CASSTARDRYSNQPQHF
TRBV30	TRBJ1-5	.	few	TGTGCCTGGAGTGTCGCCGGCAGAGGCAATCAGCCCCAGCATTTT	CAWSVAGRGNQPQHF
TRBV5-5	TRBJ1-2	TRBD1	.	TGTGCCAGCAGCTTGATACAGGGGCTCAACTATGGCTACACCTTC	CASSLIQGLNYGYTF
TRBV6-5	TRBJ1-6	TRBD1	.	TGTGCCAGCAGTTCCCACAGGGGGCTTAATAATTCACCCCTCCACTTT	CASSSHRGLNNSPLHF
TRBV18	TRBJ2-2	.	once	TGTGCCAGCTCACCACCCGGGTTGGGCACCGGGGAGCTGTTTTTT	CASSPPGLGTGELFF
TRBV6-1	TRBJ2-7	.	.	TGTGCCAGCAGTGAATTTGGGGGAATAACCTACGAGCAGTACTTC	CASSEFGGITYEQYF
TRBV5-1	TRBJ1-5	.	.	TGCGCCAGCAGCTTAGGGGGGGATCAGCCCCAGCATTTT	CASSLGGDQPQHF
TRBV7-2	TRBJ1-5	.	.	TGTGCCAGCAGCTTAGGGGGATGGGGACAGCCCCAGCATTTT	CASSLGGWGQPQHF
TRBV6-1	TRBJ1-2	.	.	TGTGCCAGCAGTGAAGACCCAGGCTATGGCTACACCTTC	CASSEDPGYGYTF
TRBV15	TRBJ2-5	TRBD1	once	TGTGCCACCAGCAGGCCACGGGGACAGGGGGTCCAGTACTTC	CATSRPRGQGVQYF
TRBV19	TRBJ2-4	.	few	TGTGCCAGTATAGGCGTAAACATTCAGTACTTC	CASIGVNIQYF
TRBV19	TRBJ2-1	.	.	TGTGCCAGTAGTATCGCCCTCCCACTTAACAATGAGCAGTTCTTC	CASSIALPLNNEQFF
TRBV5-6	TRBJ2-5	.	.	TGTGCCAGCAGTTCAACAGGGTTCATTCGGGGAGAGACCCAGTACTTC	CASSSTGFIRGETQYF
TRBV6-1	TRBJ2-3	.	.	TGTGCCAGCAACGTACTCACAGATACGCAGTATTTT	CASNVLTDTQYF
TRBV7-8	TRBJ2-2	.	.	TGTGCCAGCAGCTTAGCCAAGACCGGGGAGCTGTTTTTT	CASSLAKTGELFF
TRBV5-6	TRBJ1-2	.	.	TGTGCCAGCAGCTTGGTGTGGCGGAACATCTATGGCTACACCTTC	CASSLVWRNIYGYTF
TRBV4-2	TRBJ2-7	.	many	TGTGCCAGCAGCCAAGAAGAAGGGACCGGCTCCTACGAGCAGTACTTC	CASSQEEGTGSYEQYF
TRBV27	TRBJ1-1	.	.	TGTGCCAGCAGCCCTCTTCGCATGGAGGGACCGAACACTGAAGCTTTCTTT	CASSPLRMEGPNTEAFF
TRBV6-5	TRBJ2-5	.	.	TGTGCCAGCAGTTCCTCGGGGACCCAGTACTTC	CASSSSGTQYF
TRBV2	TRBJ1-3	TRBD1	.	TGTGCCAGCATCAGAACAGGGGCTGGAAACACCATATATTTT	CASIRTGAGNTIYF
TRBV6-5	TRBJ2-2	.	.	TGTGCCAGCAGTTACTCCGAGACCGGGGAGCTGTTTTTT	CASSYSETGELFF
TRBV5-4	TRBJ1-3	.	.	TGTGCCAGCAGCTTGGGCGGAACCTCTGGAAACACCATATATTTT	CASSLGGTSGNTIYF
TRBV7-9	TRBJ2-3	.	.	TGTGCCAGCAGCCGGCCGACTTGGGATACGCAGTATTTT	CASSRPTWDTQYF
TRBV9	TRBJ2-7	TRBD2	few	TGTGCCAGCAGCCCTCGGGGAGGGGCGGCCTACGAGCAGTACTTC	CASSPRGGAAYEQYF
TRBV11-2	TRBJ1-4	TRBD1	.	TGTGCCAGCAGCCACACAGGGGGCAGGAAAACTAATGAAAAACTGTTTTTT	CASSHTGGRKTNEKLFF
TRBV9	TRBJ1-2	TRBD1	.	TGTGCCAGCAGCGAGGGACAGGTTCCCTATGGCTACACCTTC	CASSEGQVPYGYTF
TRBV29-1	TRBJ2-7	TRBD1	once	TGCAGCGTCCAAACCCTACAGGGGACGTTAAGCTCCTACGAGCAGTACTTC	CSVQTLQGTLSSYEQYF
TRBV2	TRBJ1-1	.	few	TGTGCCAGCCCAGGGACCTCAATTGAAGCTTTCTTT	CASPGTSIEAFF
TRBV5-5	TRBJ2-7	.	.	TGTGCCAGCAGCCCGGTGGGGGGCCAAATTTCCTACGAGCAGTACTTC	CASSPVGGQISYEQYF
TRBV15	TRBJ2-7	.	.	TGTGCCACCAGCAGAGCCACCCAGGGACGGTTCTACGAGCAGTACTTC	CATSRATQGRFYEQYF
TRBV7-9	TRBJ2-2	.	few	TGTGCCAGCAGCTGGAACACCGGGGAGCTGTTTTTT	CASSWNTGELFF
TRBV7-2	TRBJ2-7	.	.	TGTGCCAGCAGCCGGGCGGGCGGGACGTACGAGCAGTACTTC	CASSRAGGTYEQYF
TRBV6-1	TRBJ2-3	.	.	TGTGCCAGCAGTGAATTTGGAGATACGCAGTATTTT	CASSEFGDTQYF
TRBV27	TRBJ2-7	TRBD2	few	TGTGCCAGCAGTTTTTCGAGCGGGAGCGGCGAGCAGTACTTC	CASSFSSGSGEQYF
TRBV6-1	TRBJ2-1	TRBD2	once	TGTGCCAGCAGGGAAGATTCTAGCGGGAGCGCTTCCTACAATGAGCAGTTCTTC	CASREDSSGSASYNEQFF
TRBV19	TRBJ1-3	.	.	TGTGCCAGTGTGACTGGGCATGGGAACTCTGGAAACACCATATATTTT	CASVTGHGNSGNTIYF